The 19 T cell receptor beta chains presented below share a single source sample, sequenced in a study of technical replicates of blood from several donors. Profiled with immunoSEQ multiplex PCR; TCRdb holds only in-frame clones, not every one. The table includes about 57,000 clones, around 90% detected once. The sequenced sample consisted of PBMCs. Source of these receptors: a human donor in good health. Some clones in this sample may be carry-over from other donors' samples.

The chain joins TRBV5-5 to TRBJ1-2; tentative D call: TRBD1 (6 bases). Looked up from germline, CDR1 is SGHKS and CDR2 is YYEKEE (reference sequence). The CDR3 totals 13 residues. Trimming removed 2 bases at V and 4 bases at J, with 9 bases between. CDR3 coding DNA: TGTGCCAGCAGCTTACAGGGTAGCTATGGCTACACCTTC. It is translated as CASSLQGSYGYTF.

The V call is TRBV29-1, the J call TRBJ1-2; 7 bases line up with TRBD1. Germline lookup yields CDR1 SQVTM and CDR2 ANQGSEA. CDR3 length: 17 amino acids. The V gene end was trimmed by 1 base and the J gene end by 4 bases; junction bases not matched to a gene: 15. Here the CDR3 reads CSVEGLIDRAGIYGYTF. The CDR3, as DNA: TGCAGCGTTGAAGGCCTGATTGACAGGGCAGGTATCTATGGCTACACCTTC.

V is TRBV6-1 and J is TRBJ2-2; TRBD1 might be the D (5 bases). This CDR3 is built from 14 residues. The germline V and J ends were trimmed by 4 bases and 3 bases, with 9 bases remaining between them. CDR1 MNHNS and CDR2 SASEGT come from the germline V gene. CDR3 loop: CASSGGADTGELFF. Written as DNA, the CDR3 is TGTGCCAGCAGTGGGGGCGCGGACACCGGGGAGCTGTTTTTT.

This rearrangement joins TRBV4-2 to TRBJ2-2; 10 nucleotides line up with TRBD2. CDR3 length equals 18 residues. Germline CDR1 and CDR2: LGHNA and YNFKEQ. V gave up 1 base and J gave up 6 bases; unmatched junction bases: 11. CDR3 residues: CASSQVPPASGSSGELFF. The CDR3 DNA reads TGTGCCAGCAGCCAAGTTCCCCCCGCTAGCGGGAGTTCCGGGGAGCTGTTTTTT.

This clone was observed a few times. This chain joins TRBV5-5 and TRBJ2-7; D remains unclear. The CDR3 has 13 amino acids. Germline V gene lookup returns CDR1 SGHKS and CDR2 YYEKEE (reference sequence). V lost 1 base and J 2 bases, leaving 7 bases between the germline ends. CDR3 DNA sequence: TGTGCCAGCAGCTTGACTGATACCTACGAGCAGTACTTC. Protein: CASSLTDTYEQYF.

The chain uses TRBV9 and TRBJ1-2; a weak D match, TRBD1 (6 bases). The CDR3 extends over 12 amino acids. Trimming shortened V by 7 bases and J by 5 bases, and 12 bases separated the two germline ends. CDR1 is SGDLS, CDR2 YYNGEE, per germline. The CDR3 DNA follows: TGTGCCAGCGGGGGACATGCGTATGGCTACACCTTC. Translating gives CASGGHAYGYTF.

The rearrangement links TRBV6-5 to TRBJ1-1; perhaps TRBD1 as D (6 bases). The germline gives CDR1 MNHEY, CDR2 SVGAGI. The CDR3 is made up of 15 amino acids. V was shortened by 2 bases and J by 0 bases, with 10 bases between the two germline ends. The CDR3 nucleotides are TGTGCCAGCAGTTACGGGGGCTCTATGAACACTGAAGCTTTCTTT. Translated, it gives CASSYGGSMNTEAFF.

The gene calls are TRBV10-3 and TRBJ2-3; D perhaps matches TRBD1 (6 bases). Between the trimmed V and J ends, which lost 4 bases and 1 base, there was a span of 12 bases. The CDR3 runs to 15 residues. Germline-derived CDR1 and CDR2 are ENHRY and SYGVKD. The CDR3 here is CAISGEGGRTDTQYF. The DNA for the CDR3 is TGTGCCATCAGTGGTGAAGGGGGACGCACAGATACGCAGTATTTT.

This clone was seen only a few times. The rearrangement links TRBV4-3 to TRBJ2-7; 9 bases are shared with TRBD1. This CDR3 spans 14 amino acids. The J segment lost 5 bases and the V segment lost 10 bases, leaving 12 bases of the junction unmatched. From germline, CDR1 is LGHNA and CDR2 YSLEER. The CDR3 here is CATFPGTGYHEQYF. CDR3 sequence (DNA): TGCGCCACCTTCCCCGGGACAGGGTACCACGAGCAGTACTTC.

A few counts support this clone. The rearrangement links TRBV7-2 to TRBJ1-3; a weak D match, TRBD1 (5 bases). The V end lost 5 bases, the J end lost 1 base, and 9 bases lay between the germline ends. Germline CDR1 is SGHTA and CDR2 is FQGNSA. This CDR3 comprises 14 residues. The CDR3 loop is CASSPGGSGNTIYF. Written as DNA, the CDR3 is TGTGCCAGCAGCCCGGGGGGATCTGGAAACACCATATATTTT. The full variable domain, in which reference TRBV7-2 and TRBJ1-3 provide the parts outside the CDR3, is GAGVSQSPSNKVTEKGKDVELRCDPISGHTALYWYRQSLGQGLEFLIYFQGNSAPDKSGLPSDRFSAERTGGSVSTLTIQRTQQEDSAVYLCASSPGGSGNTIYFGEGSWLTVV.

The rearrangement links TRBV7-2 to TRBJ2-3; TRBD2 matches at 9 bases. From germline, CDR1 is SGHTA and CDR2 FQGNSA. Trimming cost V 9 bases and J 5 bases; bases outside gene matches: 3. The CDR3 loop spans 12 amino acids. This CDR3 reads CASKRGEDTQYF. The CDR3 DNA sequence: TGTGCCAGTAAGCGGGGGGAAGATACGCAGTATTTT.

The CDR3 sequence is CASSERTGGWEQYF. CDR3 coding DNA: TGCGCCAGCAGCGAACGGACAGGGGGCTGGGAGCAGTACTTC. The J gene is TRBJ2-7, the V gene TRBV5-1; 11 nucleotides align to TRBD1. The CDR3 is 14 amino acids. V lost 4 bases and J lost 7; bases outside the gene matches: 7. Germline CDR1 and CDR2: SGHRS and YFSETQ. Variable domain in full (rest from reference TRBV5-1 and TRBJ2-7): KAGVTQTPRYLIKTRGQQVTLSCSPISGHRSVSWYQQTPGQGLQFLFEYFSETQRNKGNFPGRFSGRQFSNSRSEMNVSTLELGDSALYLCASSERTGGWEQYFGPGTRLTVT.

The CDR3 sequence is CASSVWGQRSSYEQYF. The CDR3 DNA is TGTGCCAGCAGCGTATGGGGACAGCGATCGTCCTACGAGCAGTACTTC. This chain uses TRBV13 with TRBJ2-7; 7 nucleotides agree with TRBD1. V lost 5 bases and J lost 1; bases outside the gene matches: 11. Germline-derived CDR1 and CDR2 are PRHDT and FYEKMQ (reference sequence). This CDR3 has 16 residues.

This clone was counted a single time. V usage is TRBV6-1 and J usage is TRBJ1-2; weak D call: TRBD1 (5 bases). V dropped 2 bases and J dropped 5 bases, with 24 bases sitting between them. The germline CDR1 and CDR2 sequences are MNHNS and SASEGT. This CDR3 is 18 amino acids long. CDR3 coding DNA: TGTGCCAGCAGTGAAAGTGGGGGGTCAAGGGCTTTTGGGTATGGCTACACCTTC. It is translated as CASSESGGSRAFGYGYTF.

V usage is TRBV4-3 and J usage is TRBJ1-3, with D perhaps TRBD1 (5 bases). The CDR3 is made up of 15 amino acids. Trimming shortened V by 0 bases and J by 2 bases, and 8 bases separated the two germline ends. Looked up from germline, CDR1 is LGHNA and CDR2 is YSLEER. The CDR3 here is CASSQDGGTGNTIYF. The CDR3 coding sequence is TGCGCCAGCAGCCAAGACGGGGGGACTGGAAACACCATATATTTT.

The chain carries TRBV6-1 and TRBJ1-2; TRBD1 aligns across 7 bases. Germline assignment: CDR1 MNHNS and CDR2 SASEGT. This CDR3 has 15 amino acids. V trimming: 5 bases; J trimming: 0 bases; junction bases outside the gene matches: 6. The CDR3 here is CASSIQGTANYGYTF. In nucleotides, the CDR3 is TGTGCCAGCAGTATACAGGGGACCGCTAACTATGGCTACACCTTC.

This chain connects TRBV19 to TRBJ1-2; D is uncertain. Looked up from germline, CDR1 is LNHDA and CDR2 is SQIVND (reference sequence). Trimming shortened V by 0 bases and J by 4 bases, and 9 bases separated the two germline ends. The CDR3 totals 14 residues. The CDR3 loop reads CASSIDDSLYGYTF. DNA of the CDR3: TGTGCCAGTAGTATAGATGACTCTCTCTATGGCTACACCTTC. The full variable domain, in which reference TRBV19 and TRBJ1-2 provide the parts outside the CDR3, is DGGITQSPKYLFRKEGQNVTLSCEQNLNHDAMYWYRQDPGQGLRLIYYSQIVNDFQKGDIAEGYSVSREKKESFPLTVTSAQKNPTAFYLCASSIDDSLYGYTFGSGTRLTVV.

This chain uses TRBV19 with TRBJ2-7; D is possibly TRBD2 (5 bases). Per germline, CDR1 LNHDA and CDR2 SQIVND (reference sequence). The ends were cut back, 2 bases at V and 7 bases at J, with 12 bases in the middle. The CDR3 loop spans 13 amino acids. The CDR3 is CASSISSGREQYF. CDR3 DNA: TGTGCCAGTAGTATATCCTCTGGGAGAGAGCAGTACTTC.

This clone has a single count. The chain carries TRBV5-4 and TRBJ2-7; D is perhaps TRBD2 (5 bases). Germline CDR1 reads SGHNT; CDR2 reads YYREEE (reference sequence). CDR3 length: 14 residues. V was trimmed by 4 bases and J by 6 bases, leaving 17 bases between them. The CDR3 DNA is TGTGCCAGCAGCCCACGGGCTTTCGGAGGCGAGCAGTACTTC. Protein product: CASSPRAFGGEQYF.